A selection of T cell receptor beta chains follows, all from one sample in a study of T-cell memory formation after mild COVID-19. In TCRdb, the 5' RACE reads were re-called with MiXCR into one record per CDR3 protein. The data show 150,000 or so distinct CDR3 sequences, roughly 14% seen once. Sequenced input: PBMCs or a T cell subset sorted from them (not recorded which). These receptor sequences come from an adult woman who had mild COVID-19 (a few samples of this study predate the infection). Cell type and time point are not known. Both conserved end residues are part of each CDR3. Each record gives: clone size, J gene, V gene, D gene, CDR3 protein, CDR3 DNA. The D gene is left open where the match is weak. Expanded clones are given a class, and other clones once, few, many or no size at all.

clone_size: few
j_call: TRBJ1-1
v_call: TRBV6-5
d_call: TRBD1
cdr3_aa: CASSLMTGGYTEAFF
cdr3_nt: TGTGCCAGCAGTCTTATGACAGGGGGTTACACTGAAGCTTTCTTT

clone_size: few
j_call: TRBJ1-1
v_call: TRBV6-5
d_call: NA
cdr3_aa: CASPPQGSTEAFF
cdr3_nt: TGTGCCAGCCCCCCCCAGGGAAGTACTGAAGCTTTCTTT

clone_size: NA
j_call: TRBJ2-5
v_call: TRBV12-3/TRBV12-4
d_call: TRBD2
cdr3_aa: CASSPPGLAGHTRQETQYF
cdr3_nt: TGTGCCAGCAGTCCTCCGGGACTAGCGGGACACACCCGGCAAGAGACCCAGTACTTC

clone_size: once
j_call: TRBJ2-5
v_call: TRBV5-1
d_call: TRBD2
cdr3_aa: CASSLVLGAPSGEETQYF
cdr3_nt: TGCGCCAGCAGCTTGGTGCTCGGGGCCCCTAGCGGGGAAGAGACCCAGTACTTC

clone_size: many
j_call: TRBJ2-7
v_call: TRBV14
d_call: NA
cdr3_aa: CASSQVLGGAYEQYF
cdr3_nt: TGTGCCAGCAGCCAAGTCCTAGGGGGGGCCTACGAGCAGTACTTC

clone_size: NA
j_call: TRBJ2-3
v_call: TRBV5-4
d_call: NA
cdr3_aa: CASNSWARGRGGPDTQYF
cdr3_nt: TGTGCCAGCAACAGCTGGGCAAGGGGCCGGGGTGGCCCAGATACGCAGTATTTT

clone_size: NA
j_call: TRBJ1-5
v_call: TRBV27
d_call: NA
cdr3_aa: CASSFNRDQPQHF
cdr3_nt: TGTGCCAGCAGTTTCAACAGGGACCAGCCCCAGCATTTT

clone_size: NA
j_call: TRBJ2-2
v_call: TRBV7-6
d_call: NA
cdr3_aa: CASSLGSMGLELFF
cdr3_nt: TGTGCCAGCAGCTTAGGGTCTATGGGGTTGGAGCTGTTTTTT

clone_size: many
j_call: TRBJ2-3
v_call: TRBV18
d_call: TRBD1
cdr3_aa: CASSPGTGGRGTDTQYF
cdr3_nt: TGTGCCAGCTCACCGGGGACAGGGGGCCGGGGCACAGATACGCAGTATTTT

clone_size: NA
j_call: TRBJ1-4
v_call: TRBV7-8
d_call: NA
cdr3_aa: CASSLEPAGRGGKLFF
cdr3_nt: TGTGCCAGCAGCTTAGAACCGGCAGGGCGGGGAGGAAAACTGTTTTTT